The next 27 T cell receptor beta chains were all read from a single sample in a study of T cell repertoires in cytomegalovirus infection. One entry per CDR3 protein, called by TCRdb with MiXCR from the reads. The data show about 740,000 distinct CDR3 sequences, approximately 34% seen once. Sequenced sample: PBMCs. These receptors originate from a human donor in good health (CMV status not recorded). Some clones in this sample may be carry-over from other donors' samples.

A few counts support this clonotype. The chain uses TRBV27 and TRBJ2-2, with a possible D match to TRBD1 (6 bases). Trimming took off 2 bases at V and 1 base at J, with 14 bases between the two ends. This CDR3 spans 17 amino acids. Germline loops: CDR1 MNHEY, CDR2 SMNVEV (reference sequence). DNA of the CDR3: TGTGCCAGCAGTTTACGTCAGGGGTTGGGGAACACCGGGGAGCTGTTTTTT. Encoded protein: CASSLRQGLGNTGELFF.

With regard to this clonotype: One end of the junction fails to match germline, which may point to a read error. The V gene is TRBV7-6, the J gene TRBJ2-7; 8 nucleotides line up with TRBD2. Germline V gene data show CDR1 as SGHVS and CDR2 as FNYEAQ. This CDR3 spans 16 amino acids. CDR3 sequence (DNA): TGTGCCAGCAGCTTGGCAAACCCGGGGGGGAGTATCGAGCAGTCCTTC. This gives the protein CASSLANPGGSIEQSF.

Only one count was recorded for this clonotype. The gene calls are TRBV7-6 and TRBJ2-5; 9 positions agree with TRBD2. Germline V gives CDR1 SGHVS, CDR2 FNYEAQ. The V segment lost 7 bases and the J segment 4 bases; nucleotides outside the gene matches: 10. CDR3 length: 15 amino acids. This CDR3 is CASTMREGLAETQYF. The DNA of the CDR3 is TGTGCCAGCACGATGCGGGAGGGCCTAGCAGAGACCCAGTACTTC.

CDR3 sequence reads: CASSARGSYEQYF. DNA of the CDR3: TGTGCCAGCAGTGCTCGCGGAAGCTACGAGCAGTACTTC. The J gene is TRBJ2-7, the V gene TRBV6-8; D gene ambiguous. The germline V and J ends were trimmed by 5 bases and 3 bases, with 11 bases remaining between them. The CDR3 runs to 13 residues. CDR1 MNHGY and CDR2 SAAAGT come from the germline V gene.

The chain recombines TRBV6-1 with TRBJ2-1, with D uncertain. Germline V gene sequence: CDR1 MNHNS, CDR2 SASEGT. The CDR3 contains 14 residues. V was pared by 1 base and J by 5 bases, with 9 bases between. The CDR3 is CASSEGPWDNEQFF. CDR3 sequence (DNA): TGTGCCAGCAGTGAAGGGCCGTGGGACAATGAGCAGTTCTTC.

The chain links TRBV7-9 to TRBJ2-7; the D call may be TRBD1 or TRBD2 (5 bases each). Trimming took 8 bases from V and 3 from J, leaving 26 bases between them. The CDR3 is 17 amino acids. Germline lookup yields CDR1 SEHNR and CDR2 FQNEAQ (reference sequence). CDR3 nucleotides: TGTGCCAGCGGCCCCCTGCCGGGAAATGGGGCTCTCTACGAGCAGTACTTC. It is translated as CASGPLPGNGALYEQYF.

The chain carries TRBV6-6 and TRBJ1-2; a weak D match, TRBD1 (6 bases). This CDR3 has 15 amino acids. CDR1 MNHNY and CDR2 SVGAGI come from the germline V gene (reference sequence). The V end was cut by 5 bases, the J end by 2 bases, with 15 bases between. The CDR3 region is CASSPRDTKNYGYTF. CDR3 DNA sequence: TGTGCCAGCAGTCCGAGGGACACTAAAAACTATGGCTACACCTTC.

This clonotype was observed a few times. The rearrangement uses TRBV7-9 and TRBJ2-3, with TRBD2 as a possible D gene (7 bases). There are 14 residues in the CDR3. Germline assignment: CDR1 SEHNR and CDR2 FQNEAQ (reference sequence). V was pared by 7 bases and J by 5 bases, with 16 bases between. The CDR3 nucleotides are TGTGCCAGCACCTCCGGAGGGGGGGGAGATACGCAGTATTTT. Translated: CASTSGGGGDTQYF.

The DNA for the CDR3 is TGTGCCAGCAGCCCAGATCCTACGGAGGATTCACCCCTCCACTTT. Translated: CASSPDPTEDSPLHF. This sequence joins TRBV7-6 and TRBJ1-6; D is unclear. CDR3 length: 15 residues. V lost 5 bases, J lost 8 bases, and 16 bases lay in between. Germline V gene lookup returns CDR1 SGHVS and CDR2 FNYEAQ.

The rearrangement uses TRBV3-1 and TRBJ1-2; D is undetermined. Per the germline V gene, CDR1 is LGHDT and CDR2 is YNNKEL (reference sequence). The CDR3 runs 16 residues. V was trimmed by 0 bases and J by 10 bases, leaving 21 bases between them. The CDR3 is CASSQDRAYALVVYTF. In nucleotides, the CDR3 is TGTGCCAGCAGCCAAGATAGGGCCTACGCTTTGGTGGTCTACACCTTC.

This clonotype was detected ten times or more. The J gene is TRBJ1-2, the V gene TRBV14; the match to TRBD1 covers 11 bases. V gave up 4 bases and J gave up 7 bases; unmatched junction bases: 5. The length of the CDR3 is 14 residues. Germline V gives CDR1 SGHDN, CDR2 FVKESK. CDR3 protein: CASSRDRGRSGYTF. CDR3 coding DNA: TGTGCCAGCAGCCGGGACAGGGGGAGAAGTGGCTACACCTTC.

The chain combines TRBV28 with TRBJ1-2; a possible D gene is TRBD1 (5 bases). The V gene's germline CDR1 is MDHEN and CDR2 SYDVKM. Trimming removed 5 bases from V and 8 bases from J, with 15 bases in between. The CDR3 loop spans 13 amino acids. The CDR3 coding sequence is TGTGCCAGCAGTACAGGAAACACTGTCGGCTACACCTTC. Its protein product is CASSTGNTVGYTF.

This clonotype was picked up one time. DNA of the CDR3: TGCGCCAGCAGTGAGTCGGGCAGAAGCAACGGTGAGCAGTTCTTC. Translating gives CASSESGRSNGEQFF. The chain is built from TRBV10-2 and TRBJ2-1, with D unresolved. This CDR3 comprises 15 residues. V was shortened by 0 bases and J by 9 bases, with 15 bases between the two germline ends. Germline CDR1 is WSHSY and CDR2 is SAAADI.

The genes are TRBV11-2 and TRBJ1-5; TRBD1 aligns across 9 bases. From germline, CDR1 is SGHAT and CDR2 FQNNGV. The CDR3 is 14 amino acids. With V trimmed by 5 bases and J by 11 bases, 10 bases remained unmatched. CDR3 nucleotide sequence: TGTGCCAGCAGCCAAGGGACAGGGCAATCAGCCCAGCATTTT. This translates into CASSQGTGQSAQHF.

The chain employs TRBV20-1 and TRBJ1-4, with D unresolved. The germline CDR1 and CDR2 sequences are DFQATT and SNEGSKA (reference sequence). Trimming removed 6 bases from V and 8 bases from J, with 16 bases in between. This CDR3 is 13 amino acids long. CDR3 DNA: TGCAGTGCGGAGGTTCCGGGTCAGGAAAAACTGTTTTTT. As protein: CSAEVPGQEKLFF.

This clonotype has a count of ten or more. The rearrangement joins TRBV29-1 to TRBJ1-1; 7 bases line up with TRBD1. The CDR3 runs to 12 residues. V dropped 1 base and J dropped 8; count of bases not matched to a gene: 4. The germline gives CDR1 SQVTM, CDR2 ANQGSEA. The CDR3 loop reads CSVEGRQGEAFF. CDR3 coding DNA: TGCAGCGTTGAAGGCCGACAGGGAGAAGCTTTCTTT.

In this sample, this clonotype turned up many times. The rearrangement links TRBV28 to TRBJ2-5; the D gene is possibly TRBD1 (6 bases). Trimming stripped 8 bases from V and 2 bases from J, with 12 bases between. This CDR3 is built from 13 residues. Per the germline V gene, CDR1 is MDHEN and CDR2 is SYDVKM. The CDR3 nucleotides read TGTGCCAGCGTAACAGGGAATCAAGAGACCCAGTACTTC. The encoded protein is CASVTGNQETQYF.

V and J are TRBV28 and TRBJ1-2, with no clear D. This CDR3 has 10 amino acids. Between the trimmed V and J ends, which lost 8 bases and 4 bases, there was a span of 5 bases. CDR1 MDHEN and CDR2 SYDVKM come from the germline V gene. The CDR3 region is CASGSYGYTF. Here the CDR3 DNA reads TGTGCCAGCGGGAGCTATGGCTACACCTTC.

The chain links TRBV2 to TRBJ2-7; 7 positions match TRBD2. CDR3 length equals 14 residues. Germline V gene lookup returns CDR1 SNHLY and CDR2 FYNNEI. V shed 5 bases and J 9 bases; nucleotides not matched to a gene: 13. The CDR3 DNA sequence: TGTGCCAGCAGTACCGAGTTGACTAGCCGTGGGCAGTACTTC. Protein product: CASSTELTSRGQYF.

Notes on this clonotype: The junction and the germline gene differ at one end; a read error may be behind it. This chain joins TRBV7-2 and TRBJ2-1; 12 nucleotides match TRBD2. This CDR3 comprises 16 residues. Germline CDR1 reads SGHTA; CDR2 reads FQGNSA. The CDR3 protein is CASSLVGTSGHNEPFF. The CDR3 DNA reads TGTGCAAGCAGCTTAGTCGGGACTAGCGGGCACAATGAGCCGTTCTTC.

The chain joins TRBV12-3 or TRBV12-4 to TRBJ1-1; unclear D gene. The CDR3 is 15 amino acids. V lost 3 bases and J 1 base, leaving 12 bases between the germline ends. The CDR3 DNA reads as TGTGCCAGCAGTTTGGACGACCGGACGAACACTGAAGCTTTCTTT. Encoded protein: CASSLDDRTNTEAFF.

The gene calls are TRBV5-6 and TRBJ2-1, with D uncertain. Trimming took off 4 bases at V and 4 bases at J, with 15 bases between the two ends. The germline V gene has CDR1 SGHDT and CDR2 YYEEEE. This CDR3 contains 15 residues. CDR3 bases: TGTGCCAGCAGCCCGCCGGCTAGTCTATACAATGAGCAGTTCTTC. It translates to CASSPPASLYNEQFF.

V gene TRBV9 combines with J gene TRBJ2-7; TRBD1 might be the D (6 bases). V lost 3 bases and J lost 0, with 13 bases in between. Germline CDR1 reads SGDLS; CDR2 reads YYNGEE. CDR3 length equals 15 residues. The CDR3 spells CASSAAGTSSYEQYF. The CDR3 DNA reads as TGTGCCAGCAGCGCTGCCGGGACAAGCTCCTACGAGCAGTACTTC.

The chain carries TRBV11-2 and TRBJ1-1; no clear D. This CDR3 is 16 amino acids long. V lost 2 bases and J 1 base, leaving 14 bases between the germline ends. Germline CDR1 and CDR2: SGHAT and FQNNGV. CDR3 region: CASSLFMGFSNTEAFF. Here the CDR3 DNA reads TGTGCCAGCAGCTTATTTATGGGGTTCTCGAACACTGAAGCTTTCTTT.

The CDR3 sequence is CASSLGRQGTQYF. CDR3 in DNA: TGTGCCAGCAGCTTAGGCCGTCAAGGTACGCAGTATTTT. The chain recombines TRBV7-2 with TRBJ2-3, with D unresolved. The CDR3 sequence is 13 residues long. V was trimmed by 1 base and J by 8 bases, leaving 10 bases between them. The germline CDR1 and CDR2 sequences are SGHTA and FQGNSA.

J is TRBJ2-7 and V is TRBV20-1; tentatively, D is TRBD1 (6 bases). The CDR3 extends over 15 amino acids. Germline V lookup: CDR1 DFQATT, CDR2 SNEGSKA (reference sequence). The V end lost 6 bases, the J end lost 3 bases, and 21 bases lay between the germline ends. Here the CDR3 reads CSAAPGQTLNYEQYF. The CDR3 DNA reads as TGCAGTGCGGCCCCCGGACAGACTTTGAACTACGAGCAGTACTTC.

V is TRBV19 and J is TRBJ1-5; maybe TRBD1 (5 bases). The germline CDR1 and CDR2 sequences are LNHDA and SQIVND (reference sequence). The CDR3 is 12 residues long. V lost 9 bases and J 3 bases, leaving 9 bases between the germline ends. This CDR3 is CASWGFNQPQHF. CDR3 sequence (DNA): TGTGCCAGCTGGGGCTTCAATCAGCCCCAGCATTTT. Combining the CDR3 with reference TRBV19 and TRBJ1-5 gives the whole variable domain DGGITQSPKYLFRKEGQNVTLSCEQNLNHDAMYWYRQDPGQGLRLIYYSQIVNDFQKGDIAEGYSVSREKKESFPLTVTSAQKNPTAFYLCASWGFNQPQHFGDGTRLSIL.